Given below is one T cell receptor beta chain in context. Its antigen is not known. The data were taken from a study of T cell responses to AZD1222 COVID-19 vaccine. Regarding the study as a whole: Donor demographics were predominantly white British with a female majority; clonal diversity may be underestimated.

Only in-frame clones appear in the TCRdb table, and some are missing; sequencing was by immunoSEQ multiplex PCR. Altogether about 95,000 clones are present, 85% to 90% being singletons, with the ten largest covering around 3.5%. There are 16 residues in the CDR3. Germline V lookup: CDR1 PRHDT, CDR2 FYEKMQ (reference sequence). The trim removed 5 bases at V and 4 bases at J, leaving 13 bases unmatched. Source: peripheral blood, taken on day 0 of AZD1222 vaccination. The TCR was taken from an adult in good health. This chain links TRBV13 with TRBJ1-2; 7 positions match TRBD1. CDR3 in amino acids: CASSMLTGQPIYGYTF. Here the CDR3 DNA reads TGTGCCAGCAGCATGCTGACGGGACAGCCTATCTATGGCTACACCTTC.